The next 12 T cell receptor beta chains were all read from a single sample in a study of T cell responses to AZD1222 COVID-19 vaccine. Profiling relied on immunoSEQ multiplex PCR, and the TCRdb table lists in-frame clones only, not all of them. The table has more than 85,000 clones, approximately 94% seen once. This specimen consisted of peripheral blood, obtained 28 days after the second AZD1222 dose. These receptors were taken from an adult who received the AZD1222 COVID-19 vaccine.

V and J are TRBV6-5 and TRBJ2-5; the D is unclear. Germline V gene data show CDR1 as MNHEY and CDR2 as SVGAGI. CDR3 length: 13 amino acids. V lost 2 bases, J lost 1 base, and 5 bases lay in between. DNA of the CDR3: TGTGCCAGCAGTTACGGCAGCCAAGAGACCCAGTACTTC. This codes for CASSYGSQETQYF.

V and J are TRBV4-1 and TRBJ2-3; D is ambiguous. The V and J ends lost 3 bases and 4 bases respectively, with 8 bases between them. There are 13 residues in the CDR3. CDR1 MGHRA and CDR2 YSYEKL come from the germline V gene. Written as DNA, the CDR3 is TGCGCCAGCAGCCACACAGAATCAGATACGCAGTATTTT. This encodes CASSHTESDTQYF.

The genes are TRBV7-9 and TRBJ2-2; no clear D gene. Trimming removed 4 bases at V and 1 base at J, with 4 bases between. Germline V gene sequence: CDR1 SEHNR, CDR2 FQNEAQ (reference sequence). The CDR3 is 13 amino acids. This chain's CDR3 is CASSYENTGELFF. As DNA, the CDR3 is TGTGCCAGCAGCTACGAGAACACCGGGGAGCTGTTTTTT. The variable domain in full, completed from reference TRBV7-9 and TRBJ2-2, reads DTGVSQNPRHKITKRGQNVTFRCDPISEHNRLYWYRQTLGQGPEFLTYFQNEAQLEKSRLLSDRFSAERPKGSFSTLEIQRTEQGDSAMYLCASSYENTGELFFGEGSRLTVL.

The DNA of the CDR3 is TGTGCCAGCAGCTTAAGCCCCCCCTACGAGCAGTACTTC. As protein: CASSLSPPYEQYF. The chain is built from TRBV11-3 and TRBJ2-7; D remains ambiguous. Trimming removed 2 bases from V and 2 bases from J, with 7 bases in between. The V gene's germline CDR1 is SGHNT and CDR2 YENEEA. There are 13 residues in the CDR3. Combining the CDR3 with reference TRBV11-3 and TRBJ2-7 gives the whole variable domain EAGVVQSPRYKIIEKKQPVAFWCNPISGHNTLYWYLQNLGQGPELLIRYENEEAVDDSQLPKDRFSAERLKGVDSTLKIQPAELGDSAVYLCASSLSPPYEQYFGPGTRLTVT.

This clone came up once. The gene calls are TRBV5-1 and TRBJ2-1, with TRBD2 matching 9 bases. In germline, CDR1 is SGHRS, CDR2 YFSETQ. There are 16 residues in the CDR3. Unmatched junction bases numbered 10, after V lost 0 bases and J lost 9 bases. The chain's CDR3 is CASSLVSSGMSGEQFF. In DNA, the CDR3 is TGCGCCAGCAGCTTGGTGTCTAGCGGGATGTCGGGTGAGCAGTTCTTC.

The CDR3 DNA is TGTGCCAGTAGTGCAAAGACAGCACCCTCCTATGGCTACACCTTC. As protein: CASSAKTAPSYGYTF. This chain uses TRBV19 with TRBJ1-2; tentatively, D is TRBD1 (5 bases). CDR3 length equals 15 residues. The germline V and J ends were trimmed by 5 bases and 4 bases, with 17 bases remaining between them. Per germline, CDR1 LNHDA and CDR2 SQIVND (reference sequence).

The chain uses TRBV18 and TRBJ1-4; D is possibly TRBD1 (6 bases). The CDR3 is 13 amino acids. Germline CDR1 reads KGHSH; CDR2 reads LQKENI. Between the trimmed V and J ends, which lost 6 bases and 5 bases, there was a span of 10 bases. In DNA form, the CDR3 reads TGTGCCAGCTCCGGGGGGCTGAATGAAAAACTGTTTTTT. Translation: CASSGGLNEKLFF.

V is TRBV11-2 and J is TRBJ1-6; the match to TRBD1 covers 7 bases. This CDR3 has 15 residues. V lost 4 bases and J lost 8; bases outside the gene matches: 8. CDR1 is SGHAT, CDR2 FQNNGV, per germline. This CDR3 reads CASSWKQGWDSPLHF. In DNA, the CDR3 is TGTGCCAGCAGCTGGAAACAGGGGTGGGATTCACCCCTCCACTTT.

This chain links TRBV19 with TRBJ2-7; tentatively, D is TRBD1 (6 bases). The CDR3 is 15 amino acids. V was clipped by 4 bases and J by 0 bases, with 13 bases between them. Germline CDR1 LNHDA, CDR2 SQIVND (reference sequence). CDR3 nucleotide sequence: TGTGCCAGTAGTACTGACCTGGGACACTCCTACGAGCAGTACTTC. This codes for CASSTDLGHSYEQYF.

This clone occurred once. V and J are TRBV5-4 and TRBJ1-2; TRBD1 matches at 7 bases. The J segment lost 7 bases and the V segment lost 3 bases, leaving 12 bases of the junction unmatched. CDR1 and CDR2 from the germline V gene are SGHNT and YYREEE (reference sequence). The CDR3 sequence is 15 residues long. Here the CDR3 reads CASSSGTRGQGGYTF. CDR3 in DNA: TGTGCCAGCAGCTCCGGAACAAGGGGGCAAGGTGGCTACACCTTC.

The genes are TRBV9 and TRBJ2-1; unclear D gene. In germline, CDR1 is SGDLS, CDR2 YYNGEE. Trimming cost V 3 bases and J 4 bases, with 8 bases left between them. This CDR3 contains 13 residues. The CDR3 loop reads CASSGTSYNEQFF. CDR3 in DNA: TGTGCCAGCAGCGGCACCTCATACAATGAGCAGTTCTTC. Looking up the rest from reference TRBV9 and TRBJ2-1 gives the full variable domain: DSGVTQTPKHLITATGQRVTLRCSPRSGDLSVYWYQQSLDQGLQFLIQYYNGEERAKGNILERFSAQQFPDLHSELNLSSLELGDSALYFCASSGTSYNEQFFGPGTRLTVL.

In this sample, this clone turned up once. The rearrangement joins TRBV7-9 to TRBJ1-2; TRBD1 agrees at 8 bases. Germline CDR1 SEHNR, CDR2 FQNEAQ (reference sequence). This CDR3 comprises 15 residues. Losses at the gene ends were 2 bases for V and 4 bases for J; bases not matched to a gene: 6. CDR3 region: CASSLQGRGLYGYTF. CDR3 DNA: TGTGCCAGCAGCTTACAGGGCAGGGGGCTCTATGGCTACACCTTC.